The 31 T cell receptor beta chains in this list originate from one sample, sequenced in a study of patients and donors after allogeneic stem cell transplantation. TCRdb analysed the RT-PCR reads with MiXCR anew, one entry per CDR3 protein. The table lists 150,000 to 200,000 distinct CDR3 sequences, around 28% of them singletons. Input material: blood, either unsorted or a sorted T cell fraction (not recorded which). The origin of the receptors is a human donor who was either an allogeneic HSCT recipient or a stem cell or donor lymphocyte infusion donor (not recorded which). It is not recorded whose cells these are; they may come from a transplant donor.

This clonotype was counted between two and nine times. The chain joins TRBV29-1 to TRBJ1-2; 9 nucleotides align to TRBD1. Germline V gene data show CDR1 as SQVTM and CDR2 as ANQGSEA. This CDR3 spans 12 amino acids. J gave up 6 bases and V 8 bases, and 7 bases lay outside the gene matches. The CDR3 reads CSLRTGVDGYTF. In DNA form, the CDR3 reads TGCAGCCTTCGGACAGGGGTGGATGGCTACACCTTC.

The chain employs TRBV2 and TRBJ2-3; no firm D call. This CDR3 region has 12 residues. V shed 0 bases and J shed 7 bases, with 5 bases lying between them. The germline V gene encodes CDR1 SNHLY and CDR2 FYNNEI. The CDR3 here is CASSEASNTQYF. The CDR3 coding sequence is TGTGCCAGCAGTGAAGCTAGCAATACGCAGTATTTT.

The CDR3 region has the DNA TGTGCCAGCAGCGTAGGCGGAGGGGCAGGAGAAAAACTGTTTTTT. This codes for CASSVGGGAGEKLFF. The chain has TRBV9 and TRBJ1-4; possible D gene TRBD1, 5 bases. Germline V gene sequence: CDR1 SGDLS, CDR2 YYNGEE. V lost 0 bases to trimming and J lost 8 bases, with 14 bases between them. The CDR3 contains 15 residues.

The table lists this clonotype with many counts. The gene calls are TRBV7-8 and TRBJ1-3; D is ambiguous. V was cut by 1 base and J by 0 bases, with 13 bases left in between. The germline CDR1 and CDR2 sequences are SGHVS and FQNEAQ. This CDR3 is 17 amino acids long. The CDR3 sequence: CASSLVPTLFSGNTIYF. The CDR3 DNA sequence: TGTGCCAGCAGCTTAGTCCCCACGTTATTCTCTGGAAACACCATATATTTT. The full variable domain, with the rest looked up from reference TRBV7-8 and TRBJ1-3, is GAGVSQSPRYKVAKRGQDVALRCDPISGHVSLFWYQQALGQGPEFLTYFQNEAQLDKSGLPSDRFFAERPEGSVSTLKIQRTQQEDSAVYLCASSLVPTLFSGNTIYFGEGSWLTVV.

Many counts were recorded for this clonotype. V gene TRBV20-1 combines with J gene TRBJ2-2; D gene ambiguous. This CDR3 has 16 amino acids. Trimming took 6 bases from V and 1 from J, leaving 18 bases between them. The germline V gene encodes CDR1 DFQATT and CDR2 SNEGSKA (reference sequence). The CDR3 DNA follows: TGCAGTGCCCCTGGACCGTTCCGTAAGAACACCGGGGAGCTGTTTTTT. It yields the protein CSAPGPFRKNTGELFF.

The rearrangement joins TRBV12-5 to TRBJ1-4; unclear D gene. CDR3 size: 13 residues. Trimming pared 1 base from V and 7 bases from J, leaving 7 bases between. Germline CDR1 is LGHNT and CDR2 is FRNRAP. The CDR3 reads CASGLAPGEKLFF. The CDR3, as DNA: TGTGCTAGTGGTTTGGCCCCAGGTGAAAAACTGTTTTTT.

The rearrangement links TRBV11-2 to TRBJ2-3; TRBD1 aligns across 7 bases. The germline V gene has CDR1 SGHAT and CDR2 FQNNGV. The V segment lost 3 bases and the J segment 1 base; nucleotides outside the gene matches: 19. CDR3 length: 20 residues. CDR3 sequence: CASSFPTGLGLAGGTDTQYF. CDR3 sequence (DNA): TGTGCCAGCAGCTTCCCGACAGGGCTCGGGCTAGCTGGCGGCACAGATACGCAGTATTTT.

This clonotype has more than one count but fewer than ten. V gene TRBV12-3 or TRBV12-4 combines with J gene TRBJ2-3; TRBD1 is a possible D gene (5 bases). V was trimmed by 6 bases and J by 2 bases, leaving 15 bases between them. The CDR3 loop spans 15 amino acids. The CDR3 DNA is TGTGCCAGCAGCCTAGGAAGGGGATTCACAGATACGCAGTATTTT. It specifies CASSLGRGFTDTQYF.

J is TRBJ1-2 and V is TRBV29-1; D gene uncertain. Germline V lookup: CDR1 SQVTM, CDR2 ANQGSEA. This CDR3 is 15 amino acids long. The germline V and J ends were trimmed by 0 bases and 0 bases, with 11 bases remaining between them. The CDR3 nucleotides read TGCAGCGTTGAAGATAGGGATATCTCTAACTATGGCTACACCTTC. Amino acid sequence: CSVEDRDISNYGYTF.

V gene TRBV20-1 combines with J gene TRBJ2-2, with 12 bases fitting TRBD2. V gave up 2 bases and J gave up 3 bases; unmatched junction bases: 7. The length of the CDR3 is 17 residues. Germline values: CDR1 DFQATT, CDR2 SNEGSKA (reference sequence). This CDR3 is CSARSPGLAGYTGELFF. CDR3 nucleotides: TGCAGTGCTAGATCCCCAGGACTAGCGGGATACACCGGGGAGCTGTTTTTT.

The DNA of the CDR3 is TGTGCTAGTGCCCTCAGCTGGGAGGGACCTATTGGCTACACCTTC. Translation: CASALSWEGPIGYTF. This chain links TRBV12-5 with TRBJ1-2; a possible D gene is TRBD1 (5 bases). Trimming took off 7 bases at V and 7 bases at J, with 22 bases between the two ends. CDR3 length: 15 residues. Germline-derived CDR1 and CDR2 are LGHNT and FRNRAP.

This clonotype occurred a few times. CDR3 nucleotide sequence: TGTGCCAGCAGCGAAGCGGGACAGGCATTAACTAATGAAAAACTGTTTTTT. Amino acid sequence: CASSEAGQALTNEKLFF. This sequence joins TRBV28 and TRBJ1-4; 8 bases match TRBD1. The germline CDR1 and CDR2 sequences are MDHEN and SYDVKM. V was clipped by 6 bases and J by 1 base; unmatched bases: 10. The CDR3 covers 17 residues. Complete variable domain (other parts from reference TRBV28 and TRBJ1-4): DVKVTQSSRYLVKRTGEKVFLECVQDMDHENMFWYRQDPGLGLRLIYFSYDVKMKEKGDIPEGYSVSREKKERFSLILESASTNQTSMYLCASSEAGQALTNEKLFFGSGTQLSVL.

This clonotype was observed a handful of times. The CDR3 sequence is CASSGYGQGRAFF. In DNA, the CDR3 is TGCGCCAGCAGCGGATATGGACAGGGACGAGCTTTCTTT. The chain employs TRBV5-1 and TRBJ1-1, with 8 bases identical to TRBD1. V lost 4 bases and J lost 10; bases outside the gene matches: 9. Germline lookup yields CDR1 SGHRS and CDR2 YFSETQ. CDR3 length: 13 residues. The full variable domain, its missing parts supplied by reference TRBV5-1 and TRBJ1-1, is KAGVTQTPRYLIKTRGQQVTLSCSPISGHRSVSWYQQTPGQGLQFLFEYFSETQRNKGNFPGRFSGRQFSNSRSEMNVSTLELGDSALYLCASSGYGQGRAFFGQGTRLTVV.

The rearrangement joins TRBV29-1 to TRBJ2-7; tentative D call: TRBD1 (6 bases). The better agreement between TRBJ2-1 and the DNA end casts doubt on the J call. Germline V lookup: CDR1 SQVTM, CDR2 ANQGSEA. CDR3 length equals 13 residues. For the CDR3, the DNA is TGCAGCGTTGACTCGACAGGCTCCTACGAGCAGTTCTTC. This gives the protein CSVDSTGSYEQFF.

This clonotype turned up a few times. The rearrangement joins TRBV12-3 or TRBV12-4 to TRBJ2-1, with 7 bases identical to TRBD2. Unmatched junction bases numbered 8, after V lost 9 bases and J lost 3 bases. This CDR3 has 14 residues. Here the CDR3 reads CASDGSSGYNEQFF. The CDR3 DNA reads TGTGCCAGTGATGGGTCTAGCGGCTACAATGAGCAGTTCTTC.

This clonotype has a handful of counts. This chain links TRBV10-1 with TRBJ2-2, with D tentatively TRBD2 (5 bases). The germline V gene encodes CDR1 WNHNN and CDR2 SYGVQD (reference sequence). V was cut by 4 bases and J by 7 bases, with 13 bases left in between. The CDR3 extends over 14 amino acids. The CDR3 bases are TGCGCCAGCAGTGCGAGGGAGCTAGACGGGGAGCTGTTTTTT. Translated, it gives CASSARELDGELFF.

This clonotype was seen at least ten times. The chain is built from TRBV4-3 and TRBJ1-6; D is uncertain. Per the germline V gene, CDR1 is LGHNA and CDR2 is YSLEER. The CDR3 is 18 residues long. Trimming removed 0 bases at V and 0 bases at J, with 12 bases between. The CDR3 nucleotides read TGCGCCAGCAGCCAAGACGGGCAGCAGAGCTCCTATAATTCACCCCTCCACTTT. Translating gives CASSQDGQQSSYNSPLHF.

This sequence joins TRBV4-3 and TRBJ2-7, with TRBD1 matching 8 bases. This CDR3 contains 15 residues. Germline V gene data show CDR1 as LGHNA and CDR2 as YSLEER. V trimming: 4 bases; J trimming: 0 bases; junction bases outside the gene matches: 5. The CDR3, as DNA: TGCGCCAGCAGCCGCGGACAGGGAGGCTCCTACGAGCAGTACTTC. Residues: CASSRGQGGSYEQYF.

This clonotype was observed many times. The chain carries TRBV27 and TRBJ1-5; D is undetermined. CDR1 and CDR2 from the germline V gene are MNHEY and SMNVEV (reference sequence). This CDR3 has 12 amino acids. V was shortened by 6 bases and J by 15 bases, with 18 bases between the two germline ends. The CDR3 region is CASSQDGDPRHF. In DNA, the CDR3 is TGTGCCAGCAGCCAGGACGGAGACCCTCGGCATTTT.

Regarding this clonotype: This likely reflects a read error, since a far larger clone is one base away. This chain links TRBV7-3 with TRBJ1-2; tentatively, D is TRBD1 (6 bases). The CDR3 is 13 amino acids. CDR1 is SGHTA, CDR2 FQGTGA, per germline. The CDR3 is CASSLDRNYGNTF. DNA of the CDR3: TGTGCCAGCAGCTTGGACAGAAACTATGGCAACACCTTC.

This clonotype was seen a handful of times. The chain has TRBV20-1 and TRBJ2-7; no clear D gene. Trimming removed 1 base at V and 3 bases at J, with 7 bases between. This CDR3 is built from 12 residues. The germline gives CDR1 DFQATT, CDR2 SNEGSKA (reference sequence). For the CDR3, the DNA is TGCAGTGCTAGAGGATATCACTACGAGCAGTACTTC. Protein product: CSARGYHYEQYF.

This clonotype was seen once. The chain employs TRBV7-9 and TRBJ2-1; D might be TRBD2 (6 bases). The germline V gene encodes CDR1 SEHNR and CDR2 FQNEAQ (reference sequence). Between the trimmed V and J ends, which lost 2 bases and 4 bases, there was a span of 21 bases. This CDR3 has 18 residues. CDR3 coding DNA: TGTGCCAGCAGCTTAAAAGGGGTCAGGGTAGCGGAGTACAATGAGCAGTTCTTC. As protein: CASSLKGVRVAEYNEQFF.

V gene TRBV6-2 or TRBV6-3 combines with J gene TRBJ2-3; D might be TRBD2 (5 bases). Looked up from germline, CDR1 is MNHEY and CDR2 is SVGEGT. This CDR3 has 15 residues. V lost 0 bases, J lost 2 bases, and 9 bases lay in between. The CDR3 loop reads CASSYSRAPTDTQYF. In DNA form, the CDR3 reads TGTGCCAGCAGTTACTCGAGGGCTCCCACAGATACGCAGTATTTT.

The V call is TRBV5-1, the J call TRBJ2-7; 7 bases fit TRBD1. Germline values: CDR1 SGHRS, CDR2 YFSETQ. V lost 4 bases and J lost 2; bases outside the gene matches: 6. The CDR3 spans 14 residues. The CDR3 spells CASSTQTGTYEQYF. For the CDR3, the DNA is TGCGCCAGCAGCACCCAGACAGGGACCTACGAGCAGTACTTC.

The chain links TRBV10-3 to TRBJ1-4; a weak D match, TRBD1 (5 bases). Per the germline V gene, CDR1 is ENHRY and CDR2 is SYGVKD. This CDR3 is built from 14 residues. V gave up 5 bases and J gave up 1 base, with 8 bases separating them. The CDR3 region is CAISNQGTNEKLFF. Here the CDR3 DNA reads TGTGCCATCAGTAACCAGGGAACTAATGAAAAACTGTTTTTT.

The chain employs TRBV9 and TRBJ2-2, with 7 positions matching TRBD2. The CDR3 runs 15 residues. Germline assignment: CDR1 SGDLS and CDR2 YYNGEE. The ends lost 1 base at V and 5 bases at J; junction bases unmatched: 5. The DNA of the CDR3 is TGTGCCAGCAGCGTAACGGGAGGAGGGACCGGGGAGCTGTTTTTT. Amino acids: CASSVTGGGTGELFF.

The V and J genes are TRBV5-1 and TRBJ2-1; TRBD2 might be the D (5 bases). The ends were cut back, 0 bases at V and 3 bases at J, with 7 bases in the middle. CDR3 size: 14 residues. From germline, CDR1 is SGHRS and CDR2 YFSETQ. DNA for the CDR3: TGCGCCAGCAGCTTGGCCCGGGACTACAATGAGCAGTTCTTC. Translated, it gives CASSLARDYNEQFF.

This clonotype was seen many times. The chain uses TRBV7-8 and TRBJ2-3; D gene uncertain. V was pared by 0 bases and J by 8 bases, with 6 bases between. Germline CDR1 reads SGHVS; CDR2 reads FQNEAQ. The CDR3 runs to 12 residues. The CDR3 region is CASSLADGTQYF. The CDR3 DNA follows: TGTGCCAGCAGCTTAGCGGACGGTACGCAGTATTTT.

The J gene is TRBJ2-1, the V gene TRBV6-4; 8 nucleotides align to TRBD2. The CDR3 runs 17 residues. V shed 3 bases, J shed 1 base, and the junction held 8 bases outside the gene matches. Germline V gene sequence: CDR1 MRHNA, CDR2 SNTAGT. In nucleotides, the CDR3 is TGTGCCAGCAGTGAAATCAGCGGGAGCTATTCCTACAATGAGCAGTTCTTC. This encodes CASSEISGSYSYNEQFF.

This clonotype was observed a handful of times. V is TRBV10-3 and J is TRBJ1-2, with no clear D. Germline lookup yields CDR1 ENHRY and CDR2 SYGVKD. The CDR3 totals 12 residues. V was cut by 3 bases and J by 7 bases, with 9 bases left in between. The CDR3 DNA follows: TGTGCCATCAGTGAACGGGAGGTTGGCTACACCTTC. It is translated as CAISEREVGYTF.

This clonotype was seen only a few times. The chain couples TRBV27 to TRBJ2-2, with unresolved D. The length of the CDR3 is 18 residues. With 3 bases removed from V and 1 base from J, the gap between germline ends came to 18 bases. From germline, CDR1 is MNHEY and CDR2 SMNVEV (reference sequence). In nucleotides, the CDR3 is TGTGCCAGCAGTTTGATTCATGAGGCAGGTCTGAACACCGGGGAGCTGTTTTTT. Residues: CASSLIHEAGLNTGELFF.